This T cell receptor beta chain was sequenced during a study of OX40 agonist ivuxolimab in advanced cancers. In the study overall: Ivuxolimab, an agonist antibody against OX40 (CD134), was given to patients. From about 23 to 85 years was the age range, with a mean of about 56 years, and roughly 80% were male. A diagnosis of hepatocellular carcinoma, melanoma, renal cell or head and neck cancer was present in dose-escalation patients.

Profiling relied on immunoSEQ multiplex PCR, and the TCRdb table lists in-frame clones only, not all of them. This table holds 70,000 to 95,000 clones, under 95% found once. CDR3 length: 12 residues. The V gene's germline CDR1 is SNHLY and CDR2 FYNNEI. The J segment lost 8 bases and the V segment lost 6 bases, leaving 5 bases of the junction unmatched. The rearrangement uses TRBV2 and TRBJ1-1; 8 bases are shared with TRBD1. This receptor was identified in an adult with an advanced solid tumor such as melanoma, head and neck, liver or kidney cancer. Sequencing used CD4+ or CD8+ T cells sorted from blood, obtained in a trial of the OX40 agonist ivuxolimab. The CDR3 here is CASSGQGLEAFF. The CDR3 DNA reads TGTGCCAGCAGCGGACAGGGACTGGAAGCTTTCTTT.